Below are 32 T cell receptor beta chains sequenced from a single sample in a study of blood T cell repertoires in COVID-19. TCRdb's table, derived via immunoSEQ multiplex PCR, lists solely in-frame clones and lacks some. Of some 200,000 clones listed, 80% to 90% are singletons. The material sequenced was peripheral blood. Receptor source: a man aged 80 or over with acute or convalescent COVID-19.

The gene calls are TRBV7-9 and TRBJ2-7, with 9 nucleotides matching TRBD1. Germline CDR1 is SEHNR and CDR2 is FQNEAQ (reference sequence). The junction had 5 bases not matched to a gene; V was cut back by 4 bases and J by 1 base. The CDR3 length is 15 residues. The CDR3 nucleotides are TGTGCCAGCAGCTCTGGACAGGGGAGGTCCTACGAGCAGTACTTC. As protein: CASSSGQGRSYEQYF.

The chain combines TRBV25-1 with TRBJ1-4, with D unclear. V lost 8 bases and J 3 bases, leaving 16 bases between the germline ends. The CDR3 is 15 residues long. The germline V gene has CDR1 MGHDK and CDR2 SYGVNS. The CDR3 nucleotides read TGTGCCAGCTCCCGCGCGGCTTTTTCTAATGAAAAACTGTTTTTT. It is translated as CASSRAAFSNEKLFF. The variable domain in full, completed from reference TRBV25-1 and TRBJ1-4, reads EADIYQTPRYLVIGTGKKITLECSQTMGHDKMYWYQQDPGMELHLIHYSYGVNSTEKGDLSSESTVSRIRTEHFPLTLESARPSHTSQYLCASSRAAFSNEKLFFGSGTQLSVL.

The chain joins TRBV5-1 to TRBJ2-4; the D gene is possibly TRBD2 (5 bases). V was pared by 2 bases and J by 0 bases, with 12 bases between. The CDR3 runs to 16 residues. From germline, CDR1 is SGHRS and CDR2 YFSETQ. The CDR3 DNA follows: TGCGCCAGCAGCTTTACTAGAATCGGAGCCAAAAACATTCAGTACTTC. Translated: CASSFTRIGAKNIQYF.

The CDR3 nucleotides are TGTGCCAGCAGCCGGACAGGGGGAAATGGCTACACCTTC. Amino acid sequence: CASSRTGGNGYTF. The J gene is TRBJ1-2, the V gene TRBV7-9; 10 nucleotides align to TRBD1. Germline V gene lookup returns CDR1 SEHNR and CDR2 FQNEAQ (reference sequence). The CDR3 runs to 13 residues. J lost 6 bases, V lost 5 bases, and 3 bases had no gene match.

The chain employs TRBV27 and TRBJ1-5, with 8 nucleotides matching TRBD1. Germline-derived CDR1 and CDR2 are MNHEY and SMNVEV (reference sequence). Losses at the gene ends were 8 bases for V and 5 bases for J; bases not matched to a gene: 5. The CDR3 covers 13 residues. CDR3 in DNA: TGTGCCAGCGGAGGACAGGGACATCAGCCCCAGCATTTT. Translated, it gives CASGGQGHQPQHF.

In regard to this clone: At the DNA level, this CDR3 is encoded by other sequences in the same sample as well. V and J are TRBV12-3 or TRBV12-4 and TRBJ2-4; 10 bases agree with TRBD2. The CDR3 sequence is 13 residues long. J was trimmed by 7 bases and V by 5 bases; bases with no gene match: 2. The CDR3 protein is CASSPSGSNIQYF. The CDR3 nucleotides read TGTGCCAGCAGTCCTAGCGGGAGTAACATTCAGTACTTC.

The rearrangement joins TRBV24-1 to TRBJ1-2; TRBD1 is a possible D gene (6 bases). The CDR3 totals 13 residues. V was clipped by 8 bases and J by 4 bases, with 13 bases between them. Germline V CDR1 and CDR2: KGHDR, SFDVKD. CDR3 in amino acids: CATMDSSSYGYTF. For the CDR3, the DNA is TGTGCCACCATGGACAGTTCGAGCTATGGCTACACCTTC.

J is TRBJ1-5 and V is TRBV21-1; TRBD1, the table's D call, lacks a check against the DNA. TRBV21-1 is noted as a pseudogene. The CDR3 covers 13 residues. The CDR3 nucleotides read TGTGCCGGCTCGGGACAGATTAATCAGCCCCAGCATTTT. This codes for CAGSGQINQPQHF.

This chain uses TRBV21-1 with TRBJ2-7; TRBD2, the D gene given by the table, was not confirmed from the DNA. TRBV21-1 is termed a pseudogene. This CDR3 spans 17 amino acids. In DNA, the CDR3 is TGTGCCAGCAGCAATCCCAGGGGAGGGGAAGAAACCTACGAGCAGTACGTC. This codes for CASSNPRGGEETYEQYV.

V and J are TRBV19 and TRBJ1-1; the D is unclear. Per germline, CDR1 LNHDA and CDR2 SQIVND (reference sequence). V lost 7 bases, J lost 0 bases, and 15 bases lay in between. CDR3 length: 15 amino acids. The CDR3 DNA is TGTGCCAGTATACTCGGAGGTGGGGTGAACACTGAAGCTTTCTTT. As protein: CASILGGGVNTEAFF.

This chain uses TRBV11-2 with TRBJ1-4; no clear D gene. Trimming removed 5 bases at V and 8 bases at J, with 9 bases between. This CDR3 is built from 12 residues. Per germline, CDR1 SGHAT and CDR2 FQNNGV. CDR3: CASSGQAEKLFF. In nucleotides, the CDR3 is TGTGCCAGCAGCGGCCAGGCGGAAAAACTGTTTTTT. The variable domain in full, completed from reference TRBV11-2 and TRBJ1-4, reads EAGVAQSPRYKIIEKRQSVAFWCNPISGHATLYWYQQILGQGPKLLIQFQNNGVVDDSQLPKDRFSAERLKGVDSTLKIQPAKLEDSAVYLCASSGQAEKLFFGSGTQLSVL.

The rearrangement uses TRBV6-6 and TRBJ2-3; 8 nucleotides align to TRBD1. CDR3 size: 14 residues. Germline V lookup: CDR1 MNHNY, CDR2 SVGAGI (reference sequence). Trimming removed 6 bases from V and 1 base from J; junction bases left unmatched: 3. The DNA of the CDR3 is TGTGCCAGCAGAACACAGGGGGGCACAGATACGCAGTATTTT. It is translated as CASRTQGGTDTQYF.

J is TRBJ1-4 and V is TRBV7-9, with 9 bases lining up with TRBD1. Looked up from germline, CDR1 is SEHNR and CDR2 is FQNEAQ (reference sequence). The CDR3 is made up of 15 amino acids. The V segment lost 5 bases and the J segment 4 bases; nucleotides outside the gene matches: 5. In DNA form, the CDR3 reads TGTGCCAGCAGCAGGGGGGACAGGGATAATGAAAAACTGTTTTTT. This encodes CASSRGDRDNEKLFF.

This clone was seen a single time. J is TRBJ2-3 and V is TRBV9; the match to TRBD1 covers 7 bases. After removal of 0 bases from V and 0 bases from J, the junction contained 1 base not matched to a gene. Germline-derived CDR1 and CDR2 are SGDLS and YYNGEE. This CDR3 spans 15 amino acids. In nucleotides, the CDR3 is TGTGCCAGCAGCGTAGCACAGGGGAGCACAGATACGCAGTATTTT. Translating it yields CASSVAQGSTDTQYF. The variable domain in full, with the rest retrieved from reference TRBV9 and TRBJ2-3, is DSGVTQTPKHLITATGQRVTLRCSPRSGDLSVYWYQQSLDQGLQFLIQYYNGEERAKGNILERFSAQQFPDLHSELNLSSLELGDSALYFCASSVAQGSTDTQYFGPGTRLTVL.

The chain joins TRBV7-2 to TRBJ2-2; 8 bases agree with TRBD2. V gave up 2 bases and J gave up 3 bases; unmatched junction bases: 8. The CDR3 is 17 residues long. The germline gives CDR1 SGHTA, CDR2 FQGNSA. CDR3 amino acids: CASSLIAGPLDTGELFF. The CDR3 region has the DNA TGTGCCAGCAGCTTAATAGCGGGACCTCTTGACACCGGGGAGCTGTTTTTT. Full variable domain (remainder filled in from reference TRBV7-2 and TRBJ2-2): GAGVSQSPSNKVTEKGKDVELRCDPISGHTALYWYRQSLGQGLEFLIYFQGNSAPDKSGLPSDRFSAERTGGSVSTLTIQRTQQEDSAVYLCASSLIAGPLDTGELFFGEGSRLTVL.

The chain recombines TRBV30 with TRBJ1-2; tentatively, D is TRBD1 (6 bases). CDR1 and CDR2 (germline): GTSNPN, SVGIG (reference sequence). Trimming left V 3 bases short and J 4 bases short, with 18 bases between. The CDR3 has 15 amino acids. As DNA, the CDR3 is TGTGCCTGGAGGGCCCCCCTTGGGGGCGGCTATGGCTACACCTTC. The encoded protein is CAWRAPLGGGYGYTF.

This chain joins TRBV15 and TRBJ2-7; a weak D match, TRBD1 (6 bases). The CDR3 loop spans 14 amino acids. Trimming took 3 bases from V and 2 from J, leaving 11 bases between them. CDR1 is LNHNV, CDR2 YYDKDF, per germline (reference sequence). This CDR3 reads CATSRGRGAYEQYF. In DNA, the CDR3 is TGTGCCACCAGCAGGGGCAGGGGCGCCTACGAGCAGTACTTC. Full variable domain (missing parts from reference TRBV15 and TRBJ2-7): DAMVIQNPRYQVTQFGKPVTLSCSQTLNHNVMYWYQQKSSQAPKLLFHYYDKDFNNEADTPDNFQSRRPNTSFCFLDIRSPGLGDTAMYLCATSRGRGAYEQYFGPGTRLTVT.

The chain combines TRBV4-3 with TRBJ1-1, with D unresolved. V lost 2 bases, J lost 3 bases, and 4 bases lay in between. Germline CDR1 LGHNA, CDR2 YSLEER. The CDR3 is 12 amino acids. The CDR3 loop is CASSQRDTEAFF. Written as DNA, the CDR3 is TGCGCCAGCAGCCAACGGGACACTGAAGCTTTCTTT.

The V and J genes are TRBV7-8 and TRBJ2-5; no clear D. Looked up from germline, CDR1 is SGHVS and CDR2 is FQNEAQ. The ends were cut back, 4 bases at V and 2 bases at J, with 11 bases in the middle. This CDR3 contains 14 residues. The CDR3 spells CASSSPTAQETQYF. In DNA form, the CDR3 reads TGTGCCAGCAGCTCCCCGACTGCACAAGAGACCCAGTACTTC.

The chain links TRBV7-9 to TRBJ1-1; weak D call: TRBD1 (6 bases). This CDR3 region has 13 residues. Germline CDR1 reads SEHNR; CDR2 reads FQNEAQ (reference sequence). Trimming left V 5 bases short and J 1 base short, with 8 bases between. CDR3: CASSRGQNTEAFF. The CDR3, as DNA: TGTGCCAGCAGCCGGGGACAGAACACTGAAGCTTTCTTT. Combining the CDR3 with reference TRBV7-9 and TRBJ1-1 gives the whole variable domain DTGVSQNPRHKITKRGQNVTFRCDPISEHNRLYWYRQTLGQGPEFLTYFQNEAQLEKSRLLSDRFSAERPKGSFSTLEIQRTEQGDSAMYLCASSRGQNTEAFFGQGTRLTVV.

This sequence joins TRBV5-1 and TRBJ1-2; a possible D gene is TRBD1 (6 bases). Germline V gene lookup returns CDR1 SGHRS and CDR2 YFSETQ. V shed 4 bases and J shed 2 bases, with 12 bases lying between them. The CDR3 contains 14 residues. In DNA, the CDR3 is TGCGCCAGCAGCGCGGGCGGGGGCAACTATGGCTACACCTTC. Translated: CASSAGGGNYGYTF.

This chain connects TRBV3-1 (or the pseudogene TRBV3-2) to TRBJ2-7; 12 nucleotides agree with TRBD2. CDR1 and CDR2 (germline): LGHDT, YNNKEL (reference sequence). The CDR3 runs to 17 residues. CDR3 sequence reads: CASSQDTTSGSFYEQYV. CDR3 bases: TGTGCCAGCAGTCAAGATACGACTAGCGGGAGTTTCTACGAGCAGTACGTC.

This chain uses TRBV7-2 with TRBJ1-1, with a possible D match to TRBD1 (5 bases). Between the trimmed V and J ends, which lost 3 bases and 1 base, there was a span of 9 bases. Per germline, CDR1 SGHTA and CDR2 FQGNSA. The CDR3 length is 14 residues. The CDR3 region has the DNA TGTGCCAGCAGCTTCCAGGGTACGAACACTGAAGCTTTCTTT. This codes for CASSFQGTNTEAFF.

The gene calls are TRBV3-1 (or the pseudogene TRBV3-2) and TRBJ2-1, with D uncertain. Per the germline V gene, CDR1 is LGHDT and CDR2 is YNNKEL (reference sequence). There are 16 residues in the CDR3. Between the trimmed V and J ends, which lost 4 bases and 4 bases, there was a span of 17 bases. The CDR3 sequence is CASSPIPNTKYNEQFF. CDR3 coding DNA: TGTGCCAGCAGCCCCATCCCAAATACTAAATACAATGAGCAGTTCTTC.

The chain links TRBV30 to TRBJ1-5; D is perhaps TRBD1 (6 bases). Trimming stripped 3 bases from V and 11 bases from J, with 23 bases between. In germline, CDR1 is GTSNPN, CDR2 SVGIG (reference sequence). This CDR3 comprises 15 residues. Written as DNA, the CDR3 is TGTGCCTGGAGCCCCCAGGGGACACAGCGGGGGTCCCAGCATTTT. Translation: CAWSPQGTQRGSQHF.

This chain uses TRBV6-5 with TRBJ2-1, with 7 bases lining up with TRBD1. Germline CDR1 MNHEY, CDR2 SVGAGI. The V and J ends lost 6 bases and 7 bases, in that order; junction bases with no gene match: 12. The CDR3 totals 15 residues. The CDR3 DNA sequence: TGTGCCAGCAGGACCCGGGACAGAGGTTTGAATGAGCAGTTCTTC. Translation: CASRTRDRGLNEQFF.

In its sample, this clone was seen once. The rearrangement links TRBV24-1 to TRBJ2-3; 16 bases match TRBD2. The CDR3 totals 21 residues. CDR1 KGHDR and CDR2 SFDVKD come from the germline V gene. With 4 bases clipped from V and 2 bases from J, the junction kept 14 bases outside the gene matches. The CDR3 DNA reads TGTGCCACCAGTGACCGGGGGACTAGCGGGAGGGTGGAAGGGCTCACAGATACGCAGTATTTT. It encodes CATSDRGTSGRVEGLTDTQYF.

This clone was seen only a few times. This rearrangement joins TRBV10-3 to TRBJ1-6; 9 bases align to TRBD1. Per germline, CDR1 ENHRY and CDR2 SYGVKD. CDR3 length: 12 amino acids. With V trimmed by 10 bases and J by 10 bases, 5 bases remained unmatched. CDR3 in amino acids: CATGQGNSPLHF. The CDR3 coding sequence is TGTGCCACGGGACAGGGTAACTCACCCCTCCACTTT.

The chain uses TRBV11-2 and TRBJ1-5, with a weak D call TRBD1 (6 bases). V shed 4 bases and J shed 4 bases, with 8 bases lying between them. The CDR3 totals 13 residues. Germline CDR1 is SGHAT and CDR2 is FQNNGV. The CDR3 nucleotides read TGTGCCAGCAGCTCCCAGGGGAATCAGCCCCAGCATTTT. Translated, it gives CASSSQGNQPQHF.

The chain uses TRBV11-3 and TRBJ1-2; possible D gene TRBD1, 6 bases. The CDR3 sequence is 12 residues long. The germline V and J ends were trimmed by 2 bases and 8 bases, with 9 bases remaining between them. CDR1 is SGHNT, CDR2 YENEEA, per germline. CDR3 residues: CASSLRDIGYTF. In nucleotides, the CDR3 is TGTGCCAGCAGCTTACGGGACATCGGCTACACCTTC.

The chain couples TRBV7-6 to TRBJ2-7; 9 bases are a match to TRBD1. The CDR3 is 14 amino acids. Per the germline V gene, CDR1 is SGHVS and CDR2 is FNYEAQ. V lost 2 bases and J lost 7; bases outside the gene matches: 6. CDR3: CASSLLQGAREQYF. The DNA for the CDR3 is TGTGCCAGCAGCTTACTACAGGGGGCGCGTGAGCAGTACTTC.

The chain is built from TRBV7-2 and TRBJ2-3; a weak D match, TRBD2 (5 bases). The CDR3 covers 14 residues. CDR1 and CDR2 (germline): SGHTA, FQGNSA. V was clipped by 4 bases and J by 2 bases, with 10 bases between them. In nucleotides, the CDR3 is TGTGCCAGCAGCTCGGACTTGTTCACAGATACGCAGTATTTT. Its protein product is CASSSDLFTDTQYF.